Listed below are T cell receptor beta chains from one sample, sequenced in a study of blood T cell repertoires in COVID-19. Assay used: immunoSEQ multiplex PCR; TCRdb lists only in-frame clones, some missing. This repertoire shows about 170,000 clones, approximately 86% found once; its top ten account for over 7%. The material sequenced was peripheral blood. The receptor set was obtained from a woman older than 75 in a cohort sampled during active or convalescent COVID-19. CDR3s include the opening cysteine and the closing phenylalanine or tryptophan. A D gene is named only where the DNA matches it firmly. For some rows the clone size is stated as once, few or many, or as a class when expanded; others skip it.

J: TRBJ1-2; size: NA; V: TRBV10-1; D: TRBD1; DNA: TGCGCCAGCAGTGAGACCAGGGGGGAAGGCTACACCTTC; CDR3: CASSETRGEGYTF
J: TRBJ2-1; size: NA; V: TRBV4-1; D: NA; DNA: TGCGCCAGCAGCCCCAGGTGGGCCGGAAATGAGCAGTTCTTC; CDR3: CASSPRWAGNEQFF
J: TRBJ1-6; size: NA; V: TRBV9; D: TRBD1; DNA: TGTGCCAGCAGCAAAGACAGGGGCCCCTACTATAATTCACCCCTCCACTTT; CDR3: CASSKDRGPYYNSPLHF
J: TRBJ1-1; size: NA; V: TRBV2; D: NA; DNA: TGTGCCAGCAGTACTGGACAGAAGAACACTGAAGCTTTCTTT; CDR3: CASSTGQKNTEAFF
J: TRBJ1-2; size: few; V: TRBV28; D: TRBD1; DNA: TGTGCCAGCAGTTTTCCTGGGACAGGGAATAACTATGGCTACACCTTC; CDR3: CASSFPGTGNNYGYTF
J: TRBJ2-1; size: NA; V: TRBV3-1/TRBV3-2; D: NA; DNA: TGTGCCAGCAGCTACGACTTATACAATGAGCAGTTCTTC; CDR3: CASSYDLYNEQFF
J: TRBJ1-1; size: few; V: TRBV7-9; D: NA; DNA: TGTGCCAGCAGCCGAGACAGCACCGAAGCTTTCTTT; CDR3: CASSRDSTEAFF
J: TRBJ1-2; size: NA; V: TRBV11-2; D: NA; DNA: TGTGCCAGCAGCTTAGAAAGGAGTAACTTTAACTATGGCTACACCTTC; CDR3: CASSLERSNFNYGYTF
J: TRBJ2-5; size: NA; V: TRBV7-8; D: NA; DNA: TGTGCCAGCATTCAGATAACGGGGGAGACCCAGTACTTC; CDR3: CASIQITGETQYF
J: TRBJ2-5; size: NA; V: TRBV7-8; D: NA; DNA: TGTGCCAGCAGCTCTACCCTCGCGGGGGCCTACCAAGAGACCCAGTACTTC; CDR3: CASSSTLAGAYQETQYF
J: TRBJ2-3; size: NA; V: TRBV5-1; D: NA; DNA: TGCGCCAGCGGCTCCGGACTCGCAGATACGCAGTATTTT; CDR3: CASGSGLADTQYF
J: TRBJ2-1; size: NA; V: TRBV5-1; D: TRBD2; DNA: TGCGCCAGCAGCTCCCCCGCGCGGGGGGGTTTTTCCTACAATGAGCAGTTCTTC; CDR3: CASSSPARGGFSYNEQFF
J: TRBJ2-5; size: NA; V: TRBV5-1; D: NA; DNA: TGCGCCAGCAGCTTGGGTCGGCAAGAGACCCAGTACTTC; CDR3: CASSLGRQETQYF
J: TRBJ2-1; size: NA; V: TRBV11-3; D: NA; DNA: TGTGCCAGCAGGCAACGAGGGGGGGCTAATTACAATGAGCAGTTCTTC; CDR3: CASRQRGGANYNEQFF
J: TRBJ2-1; size: NA; V: TRBV5-8; D: TRBD1; DNA: TGTGCCAGCAGCTTGGCCGCCGTCTCCGGGACAGGGGGCAATGAGCAGTTCTTC; CDR3: CASSLAAVSGTGGNEQFF
J: TRBJ2-1; size: NA; V: TRBV30; D: TRBD2; DNA: TGTGCCTGGAAGTTAGCGGGAGACAATGAGCAGTTCTTC; CDR3: CAWKLAGDNEQFF
J: TRBJ1-6; size: few; V: TRBV6-5; D: TRBD1; DNA: TGTGCCAGTGACGGAGGGGGCCATTCACCCCTCCACTTT; CDR3: CASDGGGHSPLHF
J: TRBJ2-2; size: NA; V: TRBV5-1; D: NA; DNA: TGCGCCAGCAGCTTGGGAACCCCGGGAACCGGGGAGCTGTTTTTT; CDR3: CASSLGTPGTGELFF
J: TRBJ1-6; size: NA; V: TRBV19; D: TRBD1; DNA: TGTGCCAGTAGTACCACCTCAGGGGGCAATTCACCCCTCCACTTT; CDR3: CASSTTSGGNSPLHF
J: TRBJ2-1; size: NA; V: TRBV18; D: TRBD2; DNA: TGTGCCAGCTCACCTTATCATGGGGAGGGGAATGAGCAGTTCTTC; CDR3: CASSPYHGEGNEQFF
J: TRBJ2-3; size: NA; V: TRBV3-1/TRBV3-2; D: NA; DNA: TGTGCCAGCAGCCCTCAGGCAAGCACAGATACGCAGTATTTT; CDR3: CASSPQASTDTQYF
J: TRBJ1-2; size: NA; V: TRBV11-3; D: NA; DNA: TGTGCCAGCAGCTTACGGGGGGCTCATGGCTACACCTTC; CDR3: CASSLRGAHGYTF
J: TRBJ1-2; size: NA; V: TRBV30; D: NA; DNA: TGTGCCTGGAGTGCCCCGACACCTATAGATGGCTACACCTTC; CDR3: CAWSAPTPIDGYTF
J: TRBJ1-5; size: few; V: TRBV10-3; D: NA; DNA: TGTGCCATCAGTGGAGGCCCGGGGGATCAGCCCCAGCATTTT; CDR3: CAISGGPGDQPQHF
J: TRBJ2-5; size: NA; V: TRBV27; D: NA; DNA: TGTGCCAGCAGTTTTGGAGTCAGCTCAGAGACCCAGTACTTC; CDR3: CASSFGVSSETQYF
J: TRBJ2-5; size: NA; V: TRBV11-3; D: TRBD2; DNA: TGTGCCAGCAGGTACCCGGGGGGAGAGACCCAGTACTTC; CDR3: CASRYPGGETQYF
J: TRBJ1-3; size: NA; V: TRBV7-9; D: TRBD1; DNA: TGTGCCAGCAGCTTAGAAGGGGGCCCTGGAAACACCATATATTTT; CDR3: CASSLEGGPGNTIYF
J: TRBJ1-1; size: NA; V: TRBV18; D: TRBD1; DNA: TGTGCCAGCTCACCGGGACAGGGGACTGAAGCTTTCTTT; CDR3: CASSPGQGTEAFF
J: TRBJ1-1; size: NA; V: TRBV18; D: NA; DNA: TGTGCCAGCTCACTAAGGAGGGTTTCCGAGATGAACACTGAAGCTTTCTTT; CDR3: CASSLRRVSEMNTEAFF